This TCR beta chain was obtained from a study of T cell repertoires in cytomegalovirus infection. At the level of the study: In the study, CMV epitopes included recently identified HLA-C-restricted and well-studied HLA-B-restricted ones.

Study-level findings and limits: In two of eight donors, the top clonotype was HLA-C-restricted CMV-specific.

TCRdb itself ran the reads through MiXCR, one entry per CDR3 protein. The profile shows hundreds of thousands of distinct CDR3 sequences, 29% of them singletons. The CDR3 is 14 amino acids. CDR1 SGHNT and CDR2 YYREEE come from the germline V gene (reference sequence). V was shortened by 4 bases and J by 6 bases, with 16 bases between the two germline ends. Concerning this clonotype itself: The antigen is unknown.

This receptor was obtained from a human donor in good health (CMV status not recorded). Some clones in this sample may be carry-over from other donors' samples. The material sequenced was cultured PBMCs, taken from culture after CMV antigen stimulation. The rearrangement joins TRBV5-4 to TRBJ1-2, with D tentatively TRBD1 (6 bases). For the CDR3, the DNA is TGTGCCAGCAGCCCGGACAGTAAAGCGCATGGCTACACCTTC. It codes for CASSPDSKAHGYTF.